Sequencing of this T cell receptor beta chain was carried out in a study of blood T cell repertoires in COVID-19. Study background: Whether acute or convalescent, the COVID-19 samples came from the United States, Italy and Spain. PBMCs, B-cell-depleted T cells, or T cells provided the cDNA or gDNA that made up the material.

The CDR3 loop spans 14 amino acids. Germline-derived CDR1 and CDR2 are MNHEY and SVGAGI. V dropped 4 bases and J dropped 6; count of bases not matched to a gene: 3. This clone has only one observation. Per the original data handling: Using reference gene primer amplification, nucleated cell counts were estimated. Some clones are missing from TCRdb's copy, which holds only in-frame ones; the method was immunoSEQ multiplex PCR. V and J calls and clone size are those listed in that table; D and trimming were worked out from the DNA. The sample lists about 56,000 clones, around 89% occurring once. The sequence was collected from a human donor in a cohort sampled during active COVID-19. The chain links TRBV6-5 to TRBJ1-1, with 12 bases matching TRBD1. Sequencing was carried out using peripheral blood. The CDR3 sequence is CASSLGQGAAEAFF. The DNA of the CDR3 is TGTGCCAGCAGTTTGGGACAGGGGGCAGCTGAAGCTTTCTTT.